This entry lists 5 T cell receptor beta chains sequenced from one sample in a study of glioma-infiltrating T cells after dendritic cell vaccination. This sample's time point: after dendritic cell vaccination, including at tumor progression/relapse. Sequencing was performed with immunoSEQ multiplex PCR; in TCRdb, only in-frame clones are kept and a portion is missing. Found here are approximately 50,000 clones, 89% of them singletons; the top ten hold roughly 5.3%. Specimen: blood, collected after dendritic cell vaccination. The receptors here all came from a human donor with glioblastoma.

V gene TRBV7-2 combines with J gene TRBJ1-6; 9 bases match TRBD1. The CDR3 extends over 15 amino acids. Looked up from germline, CDR1 is SGHTA and CDR2 is FQGNSA. J gave up 9 bases and V 5 bases, and 8 bases lay outside the gene matches. The CDR3 reads CASSGGQGEISPLHF. In DNA form, the CDR3 reads TGTGCCAGCAGCGGGGGACAGGGTGAAATTTCACCCCTCCACTTT.

The chain joins TRBV9 to TRBJ2-3, with D hard to call. The V gene lost 0 bases and the J gene lost 0 bases, with 11 bases spanning the gap. Germline CDR1 and CDR2: SGDLS and YYNGEE. There are 16 residues in the CDR3. DNA of the CDR3: TGTGCCAGCAGCGTAGCTTCGCAGATTAGCACAGATACGCAGTATTTT. Translation gives CASSVASQISTDTQYF. The entire variable domain, with the rest obtained from reference TRBV9 and TRBJ2-3, is as follows: DSGVTQTPKHLITATGQRVTLRCSPRSGDLSVYWYQQSLDQGLQFLIQYYNGEERAKGNILERFSAQQFPDLHSELNLSSLELGDSALYFCASSVASQISTDTQYFGPGTRLTVL.

The rearrangement uses TRBV28 and TRBJ1-1, with a weak D call TRBD1 (5 bases). Looked up from germline, CDR1 is MDHEN and CDR2 is SYDVKM. This CDR3 region has 15 residues. V was shortened by 10 bases and J by 6 bases, with 24 bases between the two germline ends. The CDR3 is CATFGGRPRNAEAFF. CDR3 in DNA: TGTGCCACCTTCGGGGGAAGGCCTAGAAATGCTGAAGCTTTCTTT. Full variable domain (outside the CDR3, taken from reference TRBV28 and TRBJ1-1): DVKVTQSSRYLVKRTGEKVFLECVQDMDHENMFWYRQDPGLGLRLIYFSYDVKMKEKGDIPEGYSVSREKKERFSLILESASTNQTSMYLCATFGGRPRNAEAFFGQGTRLTVV.

The chain is built from TRBV6-6 and TRBJ1-2, with D possibly TRBD1 on 6 matching bases. Trimming pared 8 bases from V and 5 bases from J, leaving 9 bases between. CDR1 and CDR2 (germline): MNHNY, SVGAGI (reference sequence). This CDR3 region has 11 residues. CDR3 protein: CASGRGYGYTF. Here the CDR3 DNA reads TGTGCCAGCGGGAGGGGGTATGGCTACACCTTC.

The chain links TRBV6-5 to TRBJ2-7; 8 nucleotides align to TRBD2. With V trimmed by 2 bases and J by 0 bases, 6 bases remained unmatched. This CDR3 is 16 amino acids long. CDR1 and CDR2 (germline): MNHEY, SVGAGI. The CDR3 loop reads CASSYSSGTHSYEQYF. For the CDR3, the DNA is TGTGCCAGCAGTTACAGTAGCGGGACCCACTCCTACGAGCAGTACTTC.